Listed here are 23 T cell receptor beta chains from one sample, sequenced in a study of cytomegalovirus exposure and HLA in healthy donors. The PCR contained 60 Vbeta and 13 Jbeta primers. The assay was immunoSEQ multiplex PCR, and TCRdb's table has in-frame clones only and misses some. The specimen's table records around 74,000 clones. Sequencing was performed on PBMCs. These receptor sequences come from a man between 25 and 39 years old in good health and CMV-seronegative.

The chain has TRBV12-5 and TRBJ2-1; 11 bases line up with TRBD2. Trimming at V came to 4 bases and at J to 6 bases, leaving 11 bases not matched to a gene. Germline V CDR1 and CDR2: LGHNT, FRNRAP. This CDR3 is built from 17 residues. The CDR3, as DNA: TGTGCTAGTGGTTCCAGGACACTAGCGGGAGCCAGCAATGAGCAGTTCTTC. This sequence encodes CASGSRTLAGASNEQFF.

V is TRBV4-1 and J is TRBJ1-4; D not certain. Germline V gene lookup returns CDR1 MGHRA and CDR2 YSYEKL. V was shortened by 4 bases and J by 4 bases, with 13 bases between the two germline ends. The CDR3 totals 15 residues. The CDR3 reads CASSLLLGDNEKLFF. As DNA, the CDR3 is TGCGCCAGCAGCCTCTTGCTGGGAGATAATGAAAAACTGTTTTTT.

Here the CDR3 reads CASKVLPRAKGQNEQFF. In nucleotides, the CDR3 is TGCGCCAGCAAAGTGTTGCCGAGGGCGAAAGGACAGAATGAGCAGTTCTTC. J is TRBJ2-1 and V is TRBV5-1; D is possibly TRBD1 (6 bases). Germline assignment: CDR1 SGHRS and CDR2 YFSETQ. This CDR3 is built from 17 residues. Trimming shortened V by 6 bases and J by 7 bases, and 26 bases separated the two germline ends.

This chain links TRBV14 with TRBJ2-1; a weak D match, TRBD2 (6 bases). Germline CDR1 and CDR2: SGHDN and FVKESK. The V and J ends lost 4 bases and 2 bases respectively, with 15 bases between them. The CDR3 sequence is 16 residues long. This CDR3 reads CASSLRLAIAYNEQFF. Written as DNA, the CDR3 is TGTGCCAGCAGCCTTCGCCTAGCGATCGCCTACAATGAGCAGTTCTTC. The full variable domain, in which reference TRBV14 and TRBJ2-1 provide the parts outside the CDR3, is EAGVTQFPSHSVIEKGQTVTLRCDPISGHDNLYWYRRVMGKEIKFLLHFVKESKQDESGMPNNRFLAERTGGTYSTLKVQPAELEDSGVYFCASSLRLAIAYNEQFFGPGTRLTVL.

The rearrangement uses TRBV6-5 and TRBJ2-1; D might be TRBD1 (5 bases). The CDR3 covers 15 residues. CDR1 and CDR2 (germline): MNHEY, SVGAGI. The germline V and J ends were trimmed by 6 bases and 3 bases, with 15 bases remaining between them. CDR3 residues: CASSPGQGGYNEQFF. CDR3 bases: TGTGCCAGCAGCCCCGGTCAGGGTGGCTACAATGAGCAGTTCTTC.

The rearrangement uses TRBV19 and TRBJ2-5, with D hard to call. This CDR3 has 14 residues. Germline CDR1 reads LNHDA; CDR2 reads SQIVND (reference sequence). Trimming shortened V by 5 bases and J by 5 bases, and 15 bases separated the two germline ends. CDR3 sequence: CASSPTRSGETQYF. CDR3 nucleotides: TGTGCCAGTAGTCCCACTCGCTCCGGGGAGACCCAGTACTTC. Supplemented by reference TRBV19 and TRBJ2-5, the full variable domain reads DGGITQSPKYLFRKEGQNVTLSCEQNLNHDAMYWYRQDPGQGLRLIYYSQIVNDFQKGDIAEGYSVSREKKESFPLTVTSAQKNPTAFYLCASSPTRSGETQYFGPGTRLLVL.

The chain links TRBV5-1 to TRBJ2-5; D remains unclear. The CDR3 contains 12 residues. V gave up 4 bases and J gave up 5 bases, with 9 bases separating them. The germline CDR1 and CDR2 sequences are SGHRS and YFSETQ. CDR3 protein: CASSLGWETQYF. The CDR3 DNA sequence: TGCGCCAGCAGCCTTGGCTGGGAGACCCAGTACTTC.

The chain combines TRBV25-1 with TRBJ2-7; no firm D call. The CDR3 extends over 14 amino acids. V lost 3 bases and J lost 2, with 11 bases in between. The germline V gene encodes CDR1 MGHDK and CDR2 SYGVNS. The chain's CDR3 is CASSDSGSPYEQYF. The CDR3 DNA sequence: TGTGCCAGCAGTGATTCCGGGTCCCCCTACGAGCAGTACTTC.

The J gene is TRBJ1-1, the V gene TRBV5-4, with D possibly being TRBD1 (6 bases). Germline CDR1 SGHNT, CDR2 YYREEE (reference sequence). V dropped 2 bases and J dropped 1 base, with 6 bases sitting between them. The CDR3 extends over 13 amino acids. The CDR3 DNA follows: TGTGCCAGCAGCTTCAGGGGGAACACTGAAGCTTTCTTT. It yields the protein CASSFRGNTEAFF.

The rearrangement uses TRBV4-2 and TRBJ1-2, with D possibly matching TRBD1 (6 bases). The germline CDR1 and CDR2 sequences are LGHNA and YNFKEQ. The CDR3 is 14 amino acids. Trimming removed 1 base at V and 2 bases at J, with 8 bases between. CDR3 sequence (DNA): TGTGCCAGCAGCCAAGGACAGGTGAACTATGGCTACACCTTC. Residues: CASSQGQVNYGYTF.

V is TRBV5-1 and J is TRBJ2-1; 14 bases map to TRBD2. V lost 4 bases and J lost 5; bases outside the gene matches: 5. Germline CDR1 is SGHRS and CDR2 is YFSETQ. The CDR3 is made up of 16 amino acids. CDR3 in DNA: TGCGCCAGCAGCACCGGGACTAGCGGGAGAAACAATGAGCAGTTCTTC. This translates into CASSTGTSGRNNEQFF.

This rearrangement joins TRBV7-3 to TRBJ2-5; D unresolved. The CDR3 is 12 amino acids. V gave up 5 bases and J gave up 5 bases, with 9 bases separating them. The germline CDR1 and CDR2 sequences are SGHTA and FQGTGA. DNA of the CDR3: TGTGCCAGCAGCCCCAACATGGAGACCCAGTACTTC. Translation: CASSPNMETQYF.

The rearrangement links TRBV9 to TRBJ2-1; 7 bases fit TRBD2. The V segment lost 0 bases and the J segment 0 bases; nucleotides outside the gene matches: 6. The length of the CDR3 is 17 residues. CDR1 and CDR2 from the germline V gene are SGDLS and YYNGEE. Here the CDR3 reads CASSVGGGGSSYNEQFF. CDR3 nucleotides: TGTGCCAGCAGCGTAGGGGGCGGCGGGAGCTCCTACAATGAGCAGTTCTTC. Full variable domain (outside the CDR3, taken from reference TRBV9 and TRBJ2-1): DSGVTQTPKHLITATGQRVTLRCSPRSGDLSVYWYQQSLDQGLQFLIQYYNGEERAKGNILERFSAQQFPDLHSELNLSSLELGDSALYFCASSVGGGGSSYNEQFFGPGTRLTVL.

The CDR3 protein is CASSPGIAGSGGVETQYF. As DNA, the CDR3 is TGCGCCAGCAGCCCGGGCATTGCGGGTAGCGGTGGGGTAGAGACCCAGTACTTC. The chain joins TRBV5-1 to TRBJ2-5, with D possibly matching TRBD2 (6 bases). Trimming stripped 4 bases from V and 4 bases from J, with 26 bases between. The CDR3 length is 18 residues. The germline V gene has CDR1 SGHRS and CDR2 YFSETQ.

The rearrangement joins TRBV7-9 to TRBJ2-3; perhaps TRBD2 as D (5 bases). The CDR3 covers 14 residues. Trimming stripped 7 bases from V and 3 bases from J, with 14 bases between. The V gene's germline CDR1 is SEHNR and CDR2 FQNEAQ (reference sequence). The CDR3 region has the DNA TGTGCCAGCACCCTGCGGGTGGGGACAGATACGCAGTATTTT. Its translation: CASTLRVGTDTQYF.

The J gene is TRBJ1-2, the V gene TRBV7-9; 7 bases map to TRBD1. This CDR3 has 14 residues. CDR1 is SEHNR and CDR2 is FQNEAQ in the germline V gene (reference sequence). Losses at the gene ends were 5 bases for V and 4 bases for J; bases not matched to a gene: 7. CDR3 sequence (DNA): TGTGCCAGCAGCCCCGACTGGGACAGCTATGGCTACACCTTC. It yields the protein CASSPDWDSYGYTF.

The chain is built from TRBV11-2 and TRBJ2-7, with 11 bases fitting TRBD1. V gave up 5 bases and J gave up 3 bases; unmatched junction bases: 6. Germline assignment: CDR1 SGHAT and CDR2 FQNNGV. This CDR3 is built from 15 residues. CDR3: CASSDPGQGVYEQYF. CDR3 DNA: TGTGCCAGCAGCGACCCGGGACAGGGGGTCTACGAGCAGTACTTC. Based on the CDR3 plus reference TRBV11-2 and TRBJ2-7, the full variable domain is EAGVAQSPRYKIIEKRQSVAFWCNPISGHATLYWYQQILGQGPKLLIQFQNNGVVDDSQLPKDRFSAERLKGVDSTLKIQPAKLEDSAVYLCASSDPGQGVYEQYFGPGTRLTVT.

The V and J genes are TRBV6-5 and TRBJ1-2, with D perhaps TRBD1 (5 bases). From germline, CDR1 is MNHEY and CDR2 SVGAGI. Trimming left V 0 bases short and J 1 base short, with 9 bases between. The CDR3 spans 15 residues. CDR3 region: CASSYSTANNYGYTF. The CDR3 nucleotides are TGTGCCAGCAGTTACTCGACAGCCAATAACTATGGCTACACCTTC.

The rearrangement joins TRBV28 to TRBJ1-2, with 9 bases aligning to TRBD1. The CDR3 covers 14 residues. V was clipped by 5 bases and J by 8 bases; unmatched bases: 9. The V gene's germline CDR1 is MDHEN and CDR2 SYDVKM. CDR3 DNA: TGTGCCAGCAGTGACCCCGGGACAGGGCAGGGCTACACCTTC. Amino acid sequence: CASSDPGTGQGYTF.

The chain carries TRBV25-1 and TRBJ2-7; 9 bases are shared with TRBD1. Germline lookup yields CDR1 MGHDK and CDR2 SYGVNS. V dropped 2 bases and J dropped 6; count of bases not matched to a gene: 11. CDR3 length equals 16 residues. The CDR3, as DNA: TGTGCCAGCAGTGAACAATCGGGACAGGGTGTAGTCGAGCAGTACTTC. As protein: CASSEQSGQGVVEQYF.

This chain uses TRBV5-1 with TRBJ1-5; D is uncertain. The CDR3 spans 16 residues. Germline V gives CDR1 SGHRS, CDR2 YFSETQ. V was shortened by 1 base and J by 6 bases, with 17 bases between the two germline ends. The CDR3 bases are TGCGCCAGCAGCTTGTTATTTGCTGAAACTCGTCAGCCCCAGCATTTT. As protein: CASSLLFAETRQPQHF.

In DNA form, the CDR3 reads TGTGCCAGCAGCCGAGGGGGTGGCTCTGAAGCTTTCTTT. Its protein product is CASSRGGGSEAFF. V is TRBV7-9 and J is TRBJ1-1; tentative D call: TRBD1 (6 bases). V was clipped by 5 bases and J by 6 bases, with 13 bases between them. The CDR3 runs 13 residues. Germline V gene lookup returns CDR1 SEHNR and CDR2 FQNEAQ (reference sequence).

This chain uses TRBV5-5 with TRBJ1-1, with unresolved D. Germline-derived CDR1 and CDR2 are SGHKS and YYEKEE (reference sequence). The V gene lost 4 bases and the J gene lost 3 bases, with 13 bases spanning the gap. This CDR3 comprises 14 residues. The CDR3 here is CASSREVLDTEAFF. The CDR3 bases are TGTGCCAGCAGCCGGGAAGTTTTAGACACTGAAGCTTTCTTT.